The present TCR beta chain was sequenced within a study of follicular helper T cells after annual influenza vaccination. Study conclusions and caveats: Day 7 ICOS+CD38+ clones were most often found later in ICOS-CD38- cTfh cells.

With respect to this clone: Its antigen is unidentified.

Produced via immunoSEQ multiplex PCR; TCRdb's table is partial and in-frame only. In the table there are several thousand clones, roughly 85% of which are singletons. The germline V gene has CDR1 SGHRS and CDR2 YFSETQ. V dropped 0 bases and J dropped 7 bases, with 16 bases sitting between them. The CDR3 sequence is 15 residues long. Indicated time point: 2014-2015 season, 7 days after vaccination. The origin of this receptor is an adult who received the influenza vaccine. V usage is TRBV5-1 and J usage is TRBJ1-1; possible D gene TRBD1, 6 bases. The material sequenced was CXCR5+ CD38- circulating T follicular helper cells from blood, taken 7 days after influenza vaccination. Subset specified: circulating Tfh, non-naive CD4+CXCR5+PD-1+ (ICOS+CD38+ or ICOS-CD38-). The CDR3 here is CASSLGDDRSVEAFF. The CDR3 DNA is TGCGCCAGCAGCTTGGGAGATGACAGGTCTGTTGAAGCTTTCTTT.